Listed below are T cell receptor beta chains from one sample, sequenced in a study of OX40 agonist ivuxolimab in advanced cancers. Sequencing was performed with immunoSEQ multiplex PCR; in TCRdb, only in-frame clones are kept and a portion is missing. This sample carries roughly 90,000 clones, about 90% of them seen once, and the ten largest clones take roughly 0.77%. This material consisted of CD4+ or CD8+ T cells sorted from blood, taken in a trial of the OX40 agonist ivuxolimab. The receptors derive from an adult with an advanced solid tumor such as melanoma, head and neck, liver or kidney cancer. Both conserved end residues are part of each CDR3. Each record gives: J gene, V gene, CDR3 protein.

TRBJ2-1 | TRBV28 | CASSFGGTRSYGEQFF
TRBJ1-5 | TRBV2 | CASSEGPFNQPQHF
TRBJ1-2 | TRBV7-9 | CASSDGRLPYGYTF
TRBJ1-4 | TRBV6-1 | CASSEAMGQGNEKLFF
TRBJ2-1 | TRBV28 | CASRPAGYDEQFF
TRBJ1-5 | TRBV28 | CASSFIQARNQPQHF
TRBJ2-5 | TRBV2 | CASTRRTGGGETQYF
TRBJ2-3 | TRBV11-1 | CASRRTGKQYF
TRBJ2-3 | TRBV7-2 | CASSTTSGGEYTQYF
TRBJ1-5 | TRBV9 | CASSVAGRGNQPQHF
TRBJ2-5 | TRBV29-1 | CSVATGLLETQYF
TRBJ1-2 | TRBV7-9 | CASSPGDWYGYTF
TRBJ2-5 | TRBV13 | CASSLGLQVVTQYF
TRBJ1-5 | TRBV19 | CASSIGGPQPQHF
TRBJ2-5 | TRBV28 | CASSSQSPGETQYF
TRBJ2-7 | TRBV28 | CASTISGSYEQYF
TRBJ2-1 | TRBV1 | CTSSQERLAGRNEQFF
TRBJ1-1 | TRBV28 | CASTPRFGRGDTEAFF
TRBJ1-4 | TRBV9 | CASSVAQGSEKLFF
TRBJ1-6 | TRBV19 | CASTAGRSPLHF
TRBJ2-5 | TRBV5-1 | CATWTGSGQETQYF
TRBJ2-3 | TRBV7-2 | CASSKVTGLHTTDTQYF
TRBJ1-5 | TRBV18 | CASSPRLGALEPQHF
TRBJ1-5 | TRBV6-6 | CASSYSTGGRNQPQHF
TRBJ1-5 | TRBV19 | CASSAERGQPQHF
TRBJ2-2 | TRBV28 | CASSPGQGDPNTGELFF
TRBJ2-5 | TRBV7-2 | CASSLGAGETQYF
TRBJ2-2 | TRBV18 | CASSQTREGGELFF
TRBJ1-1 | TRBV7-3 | CASRLQTNTEAFF
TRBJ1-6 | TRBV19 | CASSIGGFGSPLHF
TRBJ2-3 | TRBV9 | CATAAGGSDTQYF
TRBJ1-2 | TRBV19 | CASTGGTDYGYTF
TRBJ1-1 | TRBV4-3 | CASSQDSALGAFF
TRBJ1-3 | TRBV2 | CASRVTGASGNTIYF
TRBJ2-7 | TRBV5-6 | CASSLMGQPPYEQYF
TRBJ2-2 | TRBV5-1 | CASSFSGGNTGELFF
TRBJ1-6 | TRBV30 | CAWSVPGAPLHF
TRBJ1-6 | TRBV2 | CASSEGWGQNSPLHF
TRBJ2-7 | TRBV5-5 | CASGAVLYGEQYF
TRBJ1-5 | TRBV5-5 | CASSQTGNNQPQHF
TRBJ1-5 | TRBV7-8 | CASSGRDRGGSNQPQHF
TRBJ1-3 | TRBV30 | CAFRHSGNTIYF
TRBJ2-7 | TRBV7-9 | CASSLSPGSGGQYEQYF
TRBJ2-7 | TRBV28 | CASSPGQGTISYEQYF
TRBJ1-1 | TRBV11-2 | CASSSQGIGTEAFF
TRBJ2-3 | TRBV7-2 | CASSEYTDTQYF